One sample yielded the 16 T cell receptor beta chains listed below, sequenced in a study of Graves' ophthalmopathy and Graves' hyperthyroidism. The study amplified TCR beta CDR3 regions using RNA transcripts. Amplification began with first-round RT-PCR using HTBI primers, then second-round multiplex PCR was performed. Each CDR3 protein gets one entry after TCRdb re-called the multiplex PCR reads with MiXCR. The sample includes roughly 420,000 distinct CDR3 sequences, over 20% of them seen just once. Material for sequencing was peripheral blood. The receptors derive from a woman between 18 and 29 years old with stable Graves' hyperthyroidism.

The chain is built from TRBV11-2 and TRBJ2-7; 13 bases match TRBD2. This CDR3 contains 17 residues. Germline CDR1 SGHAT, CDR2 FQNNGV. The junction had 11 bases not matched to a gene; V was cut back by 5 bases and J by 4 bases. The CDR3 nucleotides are TGTGCCAGCAGCACCCGACTAGCGGGAGGTTCCCCGTACGAGCAGTACTTC. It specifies CASSTRLAGGSPYEQYF.

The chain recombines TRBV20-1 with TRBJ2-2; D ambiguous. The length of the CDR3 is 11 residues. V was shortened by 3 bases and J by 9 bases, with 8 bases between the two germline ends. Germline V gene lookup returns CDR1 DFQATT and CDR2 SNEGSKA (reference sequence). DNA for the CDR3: TGCAGTGCTAGCAATAACCGGGAGCTGTTTTTT. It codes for CSASNNRELFF.

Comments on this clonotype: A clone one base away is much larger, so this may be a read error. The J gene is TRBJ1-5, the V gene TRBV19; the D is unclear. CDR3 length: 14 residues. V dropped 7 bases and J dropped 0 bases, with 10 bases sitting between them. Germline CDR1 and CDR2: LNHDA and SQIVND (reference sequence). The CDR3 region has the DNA TGTGCCAGTAACGCGGACGGTAGCAATCAGCCCCAGCATTTT. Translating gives CASNADGSNQPQHF.

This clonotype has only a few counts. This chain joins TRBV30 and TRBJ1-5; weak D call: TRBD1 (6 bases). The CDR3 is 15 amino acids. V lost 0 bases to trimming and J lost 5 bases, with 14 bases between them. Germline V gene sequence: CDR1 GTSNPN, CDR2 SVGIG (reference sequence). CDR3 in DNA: TGTGCCTGGAGTGTAGAGGGGGGATGGGATCAGCCCCAGCATTTT. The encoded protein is CAWSVEGGWDQPQHF.

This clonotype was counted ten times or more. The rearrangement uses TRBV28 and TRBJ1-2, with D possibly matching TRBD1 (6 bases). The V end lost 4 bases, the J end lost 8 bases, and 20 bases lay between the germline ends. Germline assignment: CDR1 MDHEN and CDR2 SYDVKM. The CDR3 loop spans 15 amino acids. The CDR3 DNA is TGTGCCAGCAGTTCCCTCCGAGGGACAACGGACGGCTACACCTTC. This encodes CASSSLRGTTDGYTF.

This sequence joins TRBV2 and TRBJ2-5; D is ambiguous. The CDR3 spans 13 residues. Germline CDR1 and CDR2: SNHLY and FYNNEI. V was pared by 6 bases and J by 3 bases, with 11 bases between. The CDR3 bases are TGTGCCAGCAGCCAGGCCCGGAAAGAGACCCAGTACTTC. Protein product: CASSQARKETQYF.

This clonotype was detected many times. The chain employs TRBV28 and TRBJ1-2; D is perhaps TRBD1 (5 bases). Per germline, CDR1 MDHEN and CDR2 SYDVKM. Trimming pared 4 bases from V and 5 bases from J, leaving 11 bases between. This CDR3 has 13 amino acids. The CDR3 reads CASSWGSGYGYTF. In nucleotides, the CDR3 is TGTGCCAGCAGTTGGGGGTCGGGGTATGGCTACACCTTC.

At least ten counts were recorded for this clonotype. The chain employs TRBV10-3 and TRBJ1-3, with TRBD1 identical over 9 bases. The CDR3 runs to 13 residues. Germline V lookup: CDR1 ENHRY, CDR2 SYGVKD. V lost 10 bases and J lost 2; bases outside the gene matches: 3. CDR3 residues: CATGQGPGNTIYF. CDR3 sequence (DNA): TGTGCCACAGGACAGGGGCCTGGAAACACCATATATTTT.

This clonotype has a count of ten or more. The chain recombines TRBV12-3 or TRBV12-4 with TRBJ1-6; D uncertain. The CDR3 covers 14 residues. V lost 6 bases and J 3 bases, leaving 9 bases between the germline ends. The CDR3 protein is CASSPGHYNSPLHF. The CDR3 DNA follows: TGTGCCAGCAGCCCCGGTCACTATAATTCACCCCTCCACTTT.

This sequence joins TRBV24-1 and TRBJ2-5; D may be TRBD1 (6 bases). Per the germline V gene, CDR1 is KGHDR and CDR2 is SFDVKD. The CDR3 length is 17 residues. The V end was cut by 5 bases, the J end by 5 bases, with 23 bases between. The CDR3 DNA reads TGTGCCACCAGTGGCCTCTCACAGGGAATGGCTAGTGAGACCCAGTACTTC. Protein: CATSGLSQGMASETQYF.

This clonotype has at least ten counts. The CDR3 loop reads CSVRTGNYGYTF. The CDR3 DNA is TGCAGCGTCCGAACAGGGAACTATGGCTACACCTTC. The V call is TRBV29-1, the J call TRBJ1-2; possibly TRBD1 for D (6 bases). V was clipped by 6 bases and J by 2 bases, with 10 bases between them. The CDR3 has 12 amino acids. Germline values: CDR1 SQVTM, CDR2 ANQGSEA.

The CDR3 DNA reads TGTGCCAGCACCACCCGGGACAACTATCATGGCTACACCTTC. Translation: CASTTRDNYHGYTF. This chain joins TRBV27 and TRBJ1-2; D is possibly TRBD1 (6 bases). V was trimmed by 7 bases and J by 6 bases, leaving 18 bases between them. Germline CDR1 reads MNHEY; CDR2 reads SMNVEV (reference sequence). The CDR3 has 14 amino acids.

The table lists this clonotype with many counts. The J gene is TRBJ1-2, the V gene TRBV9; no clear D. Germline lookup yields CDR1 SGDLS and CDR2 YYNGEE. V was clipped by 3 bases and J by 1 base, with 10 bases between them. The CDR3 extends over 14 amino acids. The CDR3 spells CASSGPTGNYGYTF. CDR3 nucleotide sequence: TGTGCCAGCAGCGGTCCCACGGGTAACTATGGCTACACCTTC.

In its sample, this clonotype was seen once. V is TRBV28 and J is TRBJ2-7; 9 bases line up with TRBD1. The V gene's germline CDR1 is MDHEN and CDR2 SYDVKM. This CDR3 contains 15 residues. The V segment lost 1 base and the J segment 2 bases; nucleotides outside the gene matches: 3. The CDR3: CASSLLGQGTYEQYF. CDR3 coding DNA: TGTGCCAGCAGTTTATTAGGACAGGGGACCTACGAGCAGTACTTC.

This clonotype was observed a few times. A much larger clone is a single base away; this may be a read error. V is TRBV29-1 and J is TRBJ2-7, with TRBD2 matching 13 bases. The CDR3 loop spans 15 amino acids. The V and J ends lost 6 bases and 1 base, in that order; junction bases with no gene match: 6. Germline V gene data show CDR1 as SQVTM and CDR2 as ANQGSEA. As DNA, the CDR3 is TGCAGCGTGCTCGGACTAGCGGGGGTGTCCTACGAGCAGTACTTC. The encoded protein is CSVLGLAGVSYEQYF.

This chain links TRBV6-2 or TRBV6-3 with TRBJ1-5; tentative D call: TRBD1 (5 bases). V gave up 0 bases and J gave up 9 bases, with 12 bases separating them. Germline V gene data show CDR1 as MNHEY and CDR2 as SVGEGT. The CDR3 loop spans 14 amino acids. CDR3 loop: CASSYSGEEWPQHF. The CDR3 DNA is TGTGCCAGCAGTTACTCGGGGGAAGAATGGCCCCAGCATTTT.